The source of this T cell receptor (beta chain) is a study of identifying expanded T cells in peripheral blood. Sequencing was performed with immunoSEQ multiplex PCR; in TCRdb, only in-frame clones are kept and a portion is missing. The repertoire holds over 65,000 clones, roughly 89% seen once, with 7% to 8.5% in the top ten. This clone was observed a handful of times. CDR1 is SGHVS and CDR2 is FNYEAQ in the germline V gene. Trimming cost V 6 bases and J 0 bases, with 3 bases left between them. The CDR3 consists of 13 residues. No infections or other immune events were documented during collection. This chain joins TRBV7-6 and TRBJ1-6, with D uncertain. Sequenced sample: blood. The clonotype comes from a person aged 18 to 75 in good health. This chain's CDR3 is CASRSSYNSPLHF. CDR3 in DNA: TGTGCCAGCAGAAGCTCCTATAATTCACCCCTCCACTTT.